Detailed here is one TCR beta chain. The antigen remains unidentified. From the reads, TCRdb called clonotypes with MiXCR, one entry per CDR3 protein. There are about 740,000 distinct CDR3 sequences in the sample; approximately 40% occur only once, and 2.8% lies in the top ten. The data originate from a study of T cell repertoires in cytomegalovirus infection. Study-level background: Carrying CMV and the relevant HLA type showed in public TCR beta signatures.

The V gene end was trimmed by 6 bases and the J gene end by 0 bases; junction bases not matched to a gene: 14. Germline CDR1 reads SNHLY; CDR2 reads FYNNEI. The CDR3 covers 18 residues. Study-level points and caveats: In two of eight donors, the top clonotype was HLA-C-restricted CMV-specific.

V usage is TRBV2 and J usage is TRBJ2-1, with 7 bases aligning to TRBD2. The source of this sequence is a human donor in good health (CMV status not recorded). Some clones in this sample may be carry-over from other donors' samples. Sequences were obtained from PBMCs. Here the CDR3 reads CASRGVILARSSYNEQFF. CDR3 nucleotides: TGTGCCAGCAGAGGGGTGATACTAGCGCGGAGCTCCTACAATGAGCAGTTCTTC.